These T cell receptor beta chains were read from a single sample in a study of shared clonotypes between healthy human individuals. Only in-frame clones appear in the TCRdb table, and some are missing; sequencing was by immunoSEQ multiplex PCR. The table has 1.6 million or so clones, 96% seen once. Sequenced: naive CD4+ T cells sorted from blood. The receptors here all came from a man younger than 40 in good health. CDR3s include the opening cysteine and the closing phenylalanine or tryptophan. A D gene is named only where the DNA matches it firmly. Rows give clone size only sometimes, using once, few, many, or a class for an expanded clone.

>TRBV5-1|NA|NA|TRBJ2-3
TGCGCCAGCAGTCAGCGGGACACCAACACAGATACGCAGTATTTT
CASSQRDTNTDTQYF
>TRBV29-1|NA|NA|TRBJ2-6
TGCAGCGTTCGGGGATCTGGTGGGGCCAACGTCCTGACTTTC
CSVRGSGGANVLTF
>TRBV6-1|NA|NA|TRBJ1-1
TGTGCCAGCAGACACCCTGAAGCTTTCTTT
CASRHPEAFF
>TRBV28|NA|NA|TRBJ1-3
TGTGCCAGCGGTCTTGCGGGCAGCTCTGGAAACACCATATATTTT
CASGLAGSSGNTIYF
>TRBV6-5|NA|NA|TRBJ1-5
TGTGCCAGCAGTCCGGAAGGTCGTGGCAATCAGCCCCAGCATTTT
CASSPEGRGNQPQHF
>TRBV27|NA|NA|TRBJ2-2
TGTGCCAGCAAGGGAGCGGGACAAACCGGGGAGCTGTTTTTT
CASKGAGQTGELFF
>TRBV7-9|NA|TRBD1|TRBJ1-4
TGTGCCAGCAGCCTTGGACAGGGGGCAGTTTCTAATGAAAAACTGTTTTTT
CASSLGQGAVSNEKLFF
>TRBV7-3|NA|TRBD2|TRBJ2-1
TGTGCCAGCAGCCCCGGGACTAGAGGGAACAATGAGCAGTTCTTC
CASSPGTRGNNEQFF
>TRBV6-6|NA|TRBD1|TRBJ1-2
TGTGCCAGCAGGACCGGGGGAGGGGGCGGTGGCTACACCTTC
CASRTGGGGGGYTF
>TRBV11-1|once|NA|TRBJ2-7
TGTGCCAGCAGCCTACAAACAGGGTCTGTGGGTTCCGAGCAGTACTTC
CASSLQTGSVGSEQYF
>TRBV7-6|NA|TRBD1|TRBJ2-7
TGTGCCAGCAGCTGGGACAGGGTAGGGTCCTACGAGCAGTACTTC
CASSWDRVGSYEQYF
>TRBV5-4|NA|NA|TRBJ2-3
TGTGCCAGCAGCTTGGCGAGGGGTACCCGCACAGATACGCAGTATTTT
CASSLARGTRTDTQYF
>TRBV7-6|NA|TRBD2|TRBJ2-3
TGTGCCAGCAGCTTAAGGAGCGGGAGGGCCGGAGGGAGCACAGATACGCAGTATTTT
CASSLRSGRAGGSTDTQYF
>TRBV2|NA|NA|TRBJ1-4
TGTGCCAGCAGGACCGAAAGTACATTCAATGAAAAACTGTTTTTT
CASRTESTFNEKLFF
>TRBV6-5|NA|TRBD1|TRBJ2-7
TGTGCCAGCAGTAGTACAGGGGGCTACGAGCAGTACTTC
CASSSTGGYEQYF
>TRBV5-6|NA|TRBD1|TRBJ2-5
TGTGCCAGCAGGGGATCCGGGGGACAAGACAGGGGGACCCAGTACTTC
CASRGSGGQDRGTQYF
>TRBV28|once|TRBD1|TRBJ1-1
TGTGCCAGCACTCTGACAGGGGTTGCTGAAGCTTTCTTT
CASTLTGVAEAFF
>TRBV5-6|NA|NA|TRBJ2-3
TGTGCCAGCAGCGAAACCCGAGGTAGTCTGACGGCGCAGTATTTT
CASSETRGSLTAQYF
>TRBV7-8|NA|TRBD2|TRBJ2-5
TGTGCCAGCAGCTTAGTCACTAGCGGGAGTGAGACCCAGTACTTC
CASSLVTSGSETQYF
>TRBV5-1|NA|NA|TRBJ2-1
TGCGCCAGCAGCTTGGCCGGGGCCCTCTCCTACAATGAGCAGTTCTTC
CASSLAGALSYNEQFF
>TRBV18|NA|NA|TRBJ2-1
TGTGCCAGCTCACTATATACGCGGAGTGTCGATGAGCAGTTCTTC
CASSLYTRSVDEQFF
>TRBV7-9|NA|TRBD1|TRBJ1-4
TGTGCCAGCAGCTTAGCGGGGACAGGACTTAATGAAAAACTGTTTTTT
CASSLAGTGLNEKLFF
>TRBV15|once|TRBD1|TRBJ1-1
TGTGCCACCAGCAGAGAGTCGGGGACAGGGGAATTTAACACTGAAGCTTTCTTT
CATSRESGTGEFNTEAFF
>TRBV5-6|NA|TRBD2|TRBJ2-7
TGTGCCAGCAGCTTGGGGCTAGCGGGCCGCTACGAGCAGTACTTC
CASSLGLAGRYEQYF
>TRBV27|NA|NA|TRBJ2-1
TGTGCCAGCAGTTTATCCCCTTGGCGGAACCCCACCTACAATGAGCAGTTCTTC
CASSLSPWRNPTYNEQFF
>TRBV9|NA|TRBD2|TRBJ2-1
TGTGCCAGCAGCGTAGAAGGGACTAGTTTTAATGAGCAGTTCTTC
CASSVEGTSFNEQFF
>TRBV21-1|NA|NA|TRBJ2-4
TGTGCCAATAGAGACAGGATTGACGCCAAAAACATTCAGTACTTC
CANRDRIDAKNIQYF
>TRBV10-2|NA|NA|TRBJ2-6
TGCGCCAGCACTTTGAAGAGCTCTGGGGCCAACGTCCTGACTTTC
CASTLKSSGANVLTF
>TRBV7-6|NA|TRBD2|TRBJ2-7
TGTGCCAGCAGCTTAGAGAGGCCTAGCGGGAGGTCTAGCTCCTACGAGCAGTACTTC
CASSLERPSGRSSSYEQYF
>TRBV18|NA|NA|TRBJ2-7
TGTGCCAGCTCACCGACCCACGAACTGATCGAGCAGTACTTC
CASSPTHELIEQYF
>TRBV7-3|NA|TRBD2|TRBJ2-5
TGTGCCAGCAGCTTAACGCCCCAGACTAGCGTTGAGACCCAGTACTTC
CASSLTPQTSVETQYF
>TRBV5-4|NA|TRBD2|TRBJ2-2
TGTGCCTGCGCTAGTTCGAGCGGGACCACCGGGGAGCTGTTTTTT
CACASSSGTTGELFF
>TRBV7-2|once|NA|TRBJ2-1
TGTGCCAGCAGCCCTGGGGGCGGGGGTTACAAGGGGCAGTTCTTC
CASSPGGGGYKGQFF
>TRBV7-8|NA|TRBD2|TRBJ2-7
TGTGCCAGCAGCTTAGACCTCCTGGGACTAGCGGGGAGCTACGAGCAGTACTTC
CASSLDLLGLAGSYEQYF
>TRBV27|NA|NA|TRBJ2-1
TGTGCCAGCAGTACACTACTAGATTTTAATGGCAATGAGCAGTTCTTC
CASSTLLDFNGNEQFF
>TRBV9|NA|TRBD1|TRBJ2-2
TGTGCCAGCAGCCTCCTGGACAGGGGCGCCGGGGAGCTGTTTTTT
CASSLLDRGAGELFF
>TRBV18|NA|TRBD2|TRBJ2-1
TGTGCCAGCTCACCCGAACTAGCGGGAAACAATGAGCAGTTCTTC
CASSPELAGNNEQFF
>TRBV30|NA|NA|TRBJ2-7
TGTGCCTGGAGTCAGGGTTCGGACGAGCAGTACTTC
CAWSQGSDEQYF
>TRBV14|NA|TRBD2|TRBJ2-3
TGTGCCAGCAGCCAAATGGCGGGAGCAAGCACAGATACGCAGTATTTT
CASSQMAGASTDTQYF
>TRBV27|NA|NA|TRBJ2-7
TGTGCCAGCAGCCACCCCGGGAGTAGCTACGAGCAGTACTTC
CASSHPGSSYEQYF
>TRBV5-1|NA|NA|TRBJ1-2
TGCGCCAGCAGCGTGAACGGGGGCGATGGCTACACCTTC
CASSVNGGDGYTF
>TRBV7-9|NA|NA|TRBJ1-2
TGTGCCAGCAGCTTAGAAACAGGGAACTATGGCTACACCTTC
CASSLETGNYGYTF
>TRBV4-1|NA|NA|TRBJ2-5
TGCGCCAGCAGCCACCCTGGGCTAGCATTAGAGACCCAGTACTTC
CASSHPGLALETQYF
>TRBV7-8|NA|NA|TRBJ2-7
TGTGCCAGCAGCGGTGGGTGGGGACGACCCAACTACGAGCAGTACTTC
CASSGGWGRPNYEQYF
>TRBV5-1|NA|TRBD2|TRBJ2-3
TGCGCCAGCAGCTTGAGTAGCGGGATTGGAGATACGCAGTATTTT
CASSLSSGIGDTQYF
>TRBV5-6|few|TRBD1|TRBJ1-2
TGTGCCAGCAGCTTGGAGGTGTGGGACAGGGCTGGCTACACCTTC
CASSLEVWDRAGYTF
>TRBV7-8|NA|NA|TRBJ2-1
TGTGCCAGCAGCCCCCAATTCCCGGGACAGGACCCTAGCGGGCATTACAATGAGCAGTTCTTC
CASSPQFPGQDPSGHYNEQFF
>TRBV18|NA|NA|TRBJ1-1
TGTGCCAGCTCACCGGATCACCAGAACACTGAAGCTTTCTTT
CASSPDHQNTEAFF
>TRBV29-1|NA|TRBD1|TRBJ2-2
TGCAGCGTTGTGACAGGGGCGAACACCGGGGAGCTGTTTTTT
CSVVTGANTGELFF
>TRBV5-1|NA|NA|TRBJ2-5
TGCGCCAGCAGCTTGAAAAGGCCCCCAGGGGAGACCCAGTACTTC
CASSLKRPPGETQYF
>TRBV7-2|NA|TRBD1|TRBJ1-2
TGTGCCAGCAGCTTAGGGACAGGGTGGAGAGGCTACACCTTC
CASSLGTGWRGYTF
>TRBV7-9|NA|TRBD1|TRBJ2-7
TGTGCCAGCAGCCTCGCCGGGACAGGGGTCGAGCAGTACTTC
CASSLAGTGVEQYF
>TRBV28|NA|NA|TRBJ2-2
TGTGCCAGCGAATTAGGGAACACCGGGGAGCTGTTTTTT
CASELGNTGELFF